This entry concerns a single T cell receptor (beta chain). Its target is not known. The data originate from a study of vaccination and CD4 T cells after COVID-19. As for the study in general: Cells received overlapping spike peptides from SARS-CoV-2, HCoV-NL63, HCoV-OC43 and HCoV-229E as stimulation. Some control cultures received a CEFX pool, which served as the positive control. Others received an HIV-1 Nef pool or no peptide.

The treatment was: approximately nine-day PBMC culture with coronavirus spike peptide pools or control peptides (ViraFEST assay). Days 3 and 7 saw half the medium swapped for fresh IL-2 medium. Cultured CD4+ T-cell DNA underwent Oncomine TCR Beta short-read sequencing. Using its own MiXCR run on the PCR reads, TCRdb lists one record per CDR3 protein. This sample has approximately 15,000 distinct CDR3 sequences, with 21% found just once. The receptor comes from a human donor who received a COVID-19 vaccine. The sample here was CD4+ T cells from blood, cultured in vitro, taken before SARS-CoV-2 vaccination.

The CDR3 sequence is CASSELGLRALSEQYF. The CDR3 coding sequence is TGTGCCAGCAGTGAGTTAGGCCTCAGGGCGTTGAGCGAGCAGTACTTC. The chain is built from TRBV6-1 and TRBJ2-7, with TRBD1 as a possible D gene (5 bases). CDR3 length: 16 amino acids. V gave up 3 bases and J gave up 6 bases, with 21 bases separating them. The V gene's germline CDR1 is MNHNS and CDR2 SASEGT.